This T cell receptor (beta chain) comes out of a study of radiotherapy plus CTLA-4 blockade in lung cancer. The V gene's germline CDR1 is GTSNPN and CDR2 SVGIG (reference sequence). The CDR3 consists of 15 residues. The V segment lost 5 bases and the J segment 6 bases; nucleotides outside the gene matches: 12. Findings of the study overall: Expansion in blood of tumor-derived TCR clones was seen after radiotherapy plus ipilimumab.

With regard to this clone: The antigen is undetermined.

TCRdb keeps only in-frame clones here, not all; method: immunoSEQ multiplex PCR. The sample has 60,000 or so clones, more than 60% seen once. The source was peripheral blood, collected from a patient treated with radiotherapy plus ipilimumab. The chain recombines TRBV30 with TRBJ2-1, with TRBD2 identical over 8 bases. The receptor was isolated from a human donor with non-small cell lung cancer who had a partial response to radiotherapy plus ipilimumab. The CDR3, as DNA: TGTGCCTGGTCAACCGGGACTAGATCAATCAATGAGCAGTTCTTC. Residues: CAWSTGTRSINEQFF.